The sample holds many counts of the clone carrying this T cell receptor beta chain. This entry belongs to a study of patients and donors after allogeneic stem cell transplantation. Germline V gives CDR1 SGHVS, CDR2 FNYEAQ. V dropped 2 bases and J dropped 7; count of bases not matched to a gene: 6. This CDR3 region has 15 residues. From the RT-PCR reads, TCRdb called clonotypes with MiXCR, one entry per CDR3 protein. The sample lists about 400,000 distinct CDR3 sequences; roughly 16% were seen once. J is TRBJ2-1 and V is TRBV7-6, with 9 positions matching TRBD2. What was sequenced was blood, either unsorted or a sorted T cell fraction (not recorded which). This receptor was identified in a human donor who was either an allogeneic HSCT recipient or a stem cell or donor lymphocyte infusion donor (not recorded which). It is not recorded whose cells these are; they may come from a transplant donor. The CDR3 DNA follows: TGTGCCAGCAGCTTAAAGGTGCGGGAGGGAAATGAGCAGTTCTTC. The encoded protein is CASSLKVREGNEQFF.